Presented here are 21 T cell receptor beta chains from one specimen sequenced in a study of vaccination effects on CD4 cells after COVID-19. What these receptors recognize is not known. The repertoire was sequenced with immunoSEQ multiplex PCR; TCRdb's copy has only in-frame clones and lacks some. Of tens of thousands of clones in the sample, 75% to 80% were seen once. Sequencing was preceded by expansion of antigen-specific CD4+ T cells with viral peptide pools in the ViraFEST assay. It was after approximately 11 days of culture that CD4+ T cells were isolated. None of the vaccinated had previously contracted SARS-CoV-2, and their nucleocapsid antibodies tested negative. The starting material was CD4+ T cells from PBMCs cultured with HCoV-OC43 spike peptides, obtained before COVID-19 vaccination. Subset given: HCoV-OC43 spike overlapping peptide pool stimulation. These receptor sequences come from a human donor who received a COVID-19 vaccine.

V is TRBV5-1 and J is TRBJ2-1; a possible D gene is TRBD1 (5 bases). Germline values: CDR1 SGHRS, CDR2 YFSETQ. The V end lost 3 bases, the J end lost 10 bases, and 14 bases lay between the germline ends. This CDR3 comprises 13 residues. DNA of the CDR3: TGCGCCAGCAGCTCAGAACCTGCAGGGGAGCAGTTCTTC. Its translation: CASSSEPAGEQFF.

This rearrangement joins TRBV5-1 to TRBJ2-2; D gene ambiguous. This CDR3 has 18 amino acids. The V gene's germline CDR1 is SGHRS and CDR2 YFSETQ. Trimming took 0 bases from V and 1 from J, leaving 16 bases between them. CDR3 in DNA: TGCGCCAGCAGCTTGGCGGCCGGTGGGCTTATGAACACCGGGGAGCTGTTTTTT. Translating it yields CASSLAAGGLMNTGELFF. Full variable domain (outside the CDR3, taken from reference TRBV5-1 and TRBJ2-2): KAGVTQTPRYLIKTRGQQVTLSCSPISGHRSVSWYQQTPGQGLQFLFEYFSETQRNKGNFPGRFSGRQFSNSRSEMNVSTLELGDSALYLCASSLAAGGLMNTGELFFGEGSRLTVL.

The rearrangement joins TRBV6-5 to TRBJ1-5, with 8 nucleotides matching TRBD1. The germline V gene encodes CDR1 MNHEY and CDR2 SVGAGI. The CDR3 spans 16 residues. After removal of 4 bases from V and 7 bases from J, the junction contained 12 bases not matched to a gene. CDR3 coding DNA: TGTGCCAGCAGTTCCTCTTTGACAGGGGTTGGACAGCCCCAGCATTTT. Its protein is CASSSSLTGVGQPQHF.

The sample holds one count of this clone. The chain couples TRBV10-3 to TRBJ2-5; D may be TRBD2 (5 bases). V was trimmed by 2 bases and J by 1 base, leaving 5 bases between them. Germline V gives CDR1 ENHRY, CDR2 SYGVKD. The CDR3 sequence is 13 residues long. CDR3 DNA: TGTGCCATCAGTGAGGGAGGCCAAGAGACCCAGTACTTC. Protein: CAISEGGQETQYF.

The rearrangement links TRBV5-6 to TRBJ2-3, with TRBD1 matching over 8 bases. V lost 3 bases and J lost 2; bases outside the gene matches: 8. CDR3 size: 16 residues. Germline-derived CDR1 and CDR2 are SGHDT and YYEEEE. CDR3 sequence (DNA): TGTGCCAGCAGCTGGAGGCAGGGGGCATACACAGATACGCAGTATTTT. Its protein is CASSWRQGAYTDTQYF. The whole variable domain, filled in from reference TRBV5-6 and TRBJ2-3, reads DAGVTQSPTHLIKTRGQQVTLRCSPKSGHDTVSWYQQALGQGPQFIFQYYEEEERQRGNFPDRFSGHQFPNYSSELNVNALLLGDSALYLCASSWRQGAYTDTQYFGPGTRLTVL.

The chain carries TRBV9 and TRBJ2-3; 10 bases agree with TRBD2. The junction had 7 bases not matched to a gene; V was cut back by 0 bases and J by 3 bases. Germline-derived CDR1 and CDR2 are SGDLS and YYNGEE. The CDR3 spans 17 residues. CDR3 amino acids: CASSVVAGGAGTDTQYF. CDR3 nucleotides: TGTGCCAGCAGCGTAGTAGCGGGGGGCGCAGGTACAGATACGCAGTATTTT.

The J gene is TRBJ2-2, the V gene TRBV2; the D is unclear. Between the trimmed V and J ends, which lost 3 bases and 7 bases, there was a span of 9 bases. Germline V lookup: CDR1 SNHLY, CDR2 FYNNEI. The CDR3 runs 13 residues. CDR3 in amino acids: CASSDFRHGELFF. For the CDR3, the DNA is TGTGCCAGCAGTGACTTCAGGCACGGGGAGCTGTTTTTT.

The chain uses TRBV28 and TRBJ1-1; 9 bases align to TRBD1. The V gene's germline CDR1 is MDHEN and CDR2 SYDVKM. This CDR3 has 14 residues. The V and J ends lost 11 bases and 5 bases, in that order; junction bases with no gene match: 12. CDR3 sequence: CAAVTGGARTEAFF. The DNA for the CDR3 is TGTGCCGCGGTCACAGGGGGCGCGCGGACTGAAGCTTTCTTT.

The CDR3 DNA follows: TGTGCCAGCTCACTCAGTCAGGGTCGGAACACCGGGGAGCTGTTTTTT. Its translation: CASSLSQGRNTGELFF. The chain uses TRBV18 and TRBJ2-2, with a weak D call TRBD1 (5 bases). CDR1 KGHSH and CDR2 LQKENI come from the germline V gene. The CDR3 consists of 16 residues. The V end was cut by 4 bases, the J end by 1 base, with 13 bases between.

This clone was seen a handful of times. The DNA for the CDR3 is TGTGCCAGCAGCTTATCAGATCTAACCATGAACACTGAAGCTTTCTTT. This codes for CASSLSDLTMNTEAFF. The V gene is TRBV7-6, the J gene TRBJ1-1; no reliable D call. Germline-derived CDR1 and CDR2 are SGHVS and FNYEAQ. V lost 2 bases, J lost 0 bases, and 13 bases lay in between. There are 16 residues in the CDR3.

The rearrangement links TRBV5-1 to TRBJ2-3, with D possibly TRBD1 on 6 matching bases. From germline, CDR1 is SGHRS and CDR2 YFSETQ. There are 15 residues in the CDR3. Trimming took 4 bases from V and 9 from J, leaving 21 bases between them. The CDR3 loop is CASSKNRDILPTQYF. CDR3 DNA: TGCGCCAGCAGCAAGAACCGGGACATCTTACCCACGCAGTATTTT.

This chain connects TRBV28 to TRBJ2-3; 11 nucleotides line up with TRBD1. Looked up from germline, CDR1 is MDHEN and CDR2 is SYDVKM. The J segment lost 9 bases and the V segment lost 5 bases, leaving 10 bases of the junction unmatched. The CDR3 is 15 residues long. In DNA, the CDR3 is TGTGCCAGCAGTCTACTTGGGACAGGGGGTGTCACGCAGTATTTT. This encodes CASSLLGTGGVTQYF. The full variable domain, in which reference TRBV28 and TRBJ2-3 provide the parts outside the CDR3, is DVKVTQSSRYLVKRTGEKVFLECVQDMDHENMFWYRQDPGLGLRLIYFSYDVKMKEKGDIPEGYSVSREKKERFSLILESASTNQTSMYLCASSLLGTGGVTQYFGPGTRLTVL.

The V and J genes are TRBV24-1 and TRBJ2-5, with D perhaps matching TRBD1 (5 bases). CDR3 length: 14 residues. The germline V and J ends were trimmed by 7 bases and 5 bases, with 16 bases remaining between them. Germline V lookup: CDR1 KGHDR, CDR2 SFDVKD. The CDR3 spells CATSRPGQGETQYF. Written as DNA, the CDR3 is TGTGCCACCAGCCGTCCCGGACAAGGGGAGACCCAGTACTTC.

The chain joins TRBV9 to TRBJ2-1, with TRBD2 as a possible D gene (5 bases). This CDR3 has 13 residues. The germline CDR1 and CDR2 sequences are SGDLS and YYNGEE. Between the trimmed V and J ends, which lost 4 bases and 8 bases, there was a span of 13 bases. The CDR3 DNA is TGTGCCAGCAGCCCTTATAACGGGGATGAGCAGTTCTTC. Translation gives CASSPYNGDEQFF.

This chain uses TRBV19 with TRBJ1-1; TRBD1 might be the D (6 bases). The V end lost 3 bases, the J end lost 4 bases, and 12 bases lay between the germline ends. Per germline, CDR1 LNHDA and CDR2 SQIVND (reference sequence). The CDR3 is 14 amino acids. The CDR3, as DNA: TGTGCCAGTAGTATGCGGGGGCTGGGCACTGAAGCTTTCTTT. Protein sequence: CASSMRGLGTEAFF.

The rearrangement joins TRBV21-1 to TRBJ2-1; the D call TRBD2 from the table was never checked on the DNA. TRBV21-1 is deemed a pseudogene. CDR3 length: 15 residues. The CDR3 sequence is CASPSQLAAHNEQFF. The CDR3 nucleotides are TGTGCCAGCCCCTCCCAGCTAGCGGCTCACAATGAGCAGTTCTTC.

The rearrangement uses TRBV11-3 and TRBJ2-3; D is uncertain. V was cut by 5 bases and J by 5 bases, with 17 bases left in between. Germline CDR1 and CDR2: SGHNT and YENEEA. The CDR3 runs to 15 residues. The chain's CDR3 is CASSPRPSPQDTQYF. CDR3 coding DNA: TGTGCCAGCAGCCCCCGACCGTCCCCCCAAGATACGCAGTATTTT.

The chain recombines TRBV24-1 with TRBJ2-2, with 10 bases that match TRBD1. Germline lookup yields CDR1 KGHDR and CDR2 SFDVKD. The CDR3 contains 15 residues. V dropped 3 bases and J dropped 6; count of bases not matched to a gene: 3. DNA for the CDR3: TGTGCCACCAGTGATCCGACAGGGGGCTCCGGGGAGCTGTTTTTT. This gives the protein CATSDPTGGSGELFF.

The gene calls are TRBV5-1 and TRBJ1-2, with TRBD1 matching over 12 bases. V dropped 5 bases and J dropped 4; count of bases not matched to a gene: 6. The length of the CDR3 is 15 residues. The germline CDR1 and CDR2 sequences are SGHRS and YFSETQ. This CDR3 reads CASRAGTGGPYGYTF. The CDR3, as DNA: TGCGCCAGCAGGGCCGGGACAGGGGGCCCCTATGGCTACACCTTC.

The rearrangement uses TRBV19 and TRBJ1-1; 8 bases fit TRBD1. CDR3 size: 17 residues. Trimming cost V 4 bases and J 1 base; bases outside gene matches: 11. Germline V gives CDR1 LNHDA, CDR2 SQIVND (reference sequence). CDR3 coding DNA: TGTGCCAGTAGTACAGGGGTTAGACAGGGGAAGAACACTGAAGCTTTCTTT. Encoded protein: CASSTGVRQGKNTEAFF. Full variable domain (outside the CDR3, taken from reference TRBV19 and TRBJ1-1): DGGITQSPKYLFRKEGQNVTLSCEQNLNHDAMYWYRQDPGQGLRLIYYSQIVNDFQKGDIAEGYSVSREKKESFPLTVTSAQKNPTAFYLCASSTGVRQGKNTEAFFGQGTRLTVV.

The CDR3 loop reads CAISLGSIGTYEQYV. The CDR3 nucleotides are TGTGCCATCAGCCTAGGGAGCATCGGTACCTACGAGCAGTACGTC. The chain employs TRBV10-3 and TRBJ2-7, with a weak D call TRBD2 (5 bases). Looked up from germline, CDR1 is ENHRY and CDR2 is SYGVKD. V lost 6 bases, J lost 2 bases, and 17 bases lay in between. The CDR3 extends over 15 amino acids.